This T cell receptor (beta chain) was identified during a study of cytomegalovirus exposure and HLA in healthy donors. This PCR relied on a set of 60 Vbeta primers and 13 Jbeta primers. TCRdb keeps only in-frame clones here, not all; method: immunoSEQ multiplex PCR. The sample includes around 140,000 clones. CDR1 and CDR2 from the germline V gene are SGHRS and YFSETQ. Between the trimmed V and J ends, which lost 3 bases and 0 bases, there was a span of 13 bases. The CDR3 is 17 amino acids. This clonotype was obtained from a male donor in good health and CMV-seronegative. V is TRBV5-1 and J is TRBJ2-6; D is perhaps TRBD1 (5 bases). The sequenced material came from PBMCs. CDR3 sequence: CASSSDQGSSGANVLTF. The CDR3 nucleotides are TGCGCCAGCAGCTCGGACCAGGGAAGCTCTGGGGCCAACGTCCTGACTTTC.